The present entry profiles one TCR beta chain with its context. Its antigen target is currently unknown. No quality values exist for individual bases; no much larger clone is one base distant. The source of the sample is a study of response to subunit inactivated influenza vaccine (dated by TCRdb to the late 2010s). Study-level background: Deep quantitative T cell receptor repertoire profiling was used in the study to track responses to a trivalent subunit inactivated influenza vaccine.

V is reduced by 0 bases and J by 4 bases, leaving a spacing of 12 bases between them. According to the germline V gene, CDR1 reads SGHTA and CDR2 reads FQGNSA. From the cysteine through the phenylalanine, the CDR3 covers 15 amino acids. The read is trimmed to its CDR3 DNA, 45 bases read in frame from base 1. Summary of the overall study and its limitations: According to the authors, only a limited number of new T cells may be recruited by each seasonal influenza vaccination.

The library relied on RT-PCR. Sequenced using an Illumina HiSeq 2500. TCRdb itself trimmed the public reads at Q25 with fastp, ran MiXCR and retained productive beta chains. Rows merge per CDR3 protein into single entries with the most common DNA and genes. Across this sample there are hundreds of thousands of distinct CDR3 sequences, with about 14% seen only once. Less than 9% of the sample comes from the top ten. This TCR was sampled from a man aged 45-65 years who received an inactivated influenza vaccine. Donor details come from another sample of the same person, matched by shared clones. The chain uses TRBV7-2 and TRBJ2-5; the D gene is perhaps TRBD2, from 6 matching bases. Sequences were derived from PBMCs from blood, sampled approximately 15 days before vaccination. The bases read TGTGCCAGCAGCTTAGCAAGACTAGAAGGAGAGACCCAGTACTTC. This yields the protein CASSLARLEGETQYF. The CDR3, completed at both ends by the reference TRBV7-2 and TRBJ2-5 genes, gives the full variable domain GAGVSQSPSNKVTEKGKDVELRCDPISGHTALYWYRQSLGQGLEFLIYFQGNSAPDKSGLPSDRFSAERTGGSVSTLTIQRTQQEDSAVYLCASSLARLEGETQYFGPGTRLLVL.